The rows below give T cell receptor beta chains drawn from one sample of a study of CD8+ T cells in alopecia areata. Sequenced by immunoSEQ multiplex PCR; TCRdb stores in-frame clones only, minus some. Of about 97,000 clones listed, less than 50% are singletons. The sample consisted of CD4+ T cells sorted from blood. The receptor set was obtained from a human donor with alopecia areata. Both conserved end residues are part of each CDR3. The D gene is left open where the match is weak. Clone size is not always given. Where it is, it says once, few, many or a class for expanded clones.

j_gene | d_gene | v_gene | abundance | CDR3aa | CDR3nt
TRBJ2-7 | TRBD1 | TRBV5-1 | . | CASSLGRGSAYEQYF | TGCGCCAGCAGCTTGGGCAGGGGGAGCGCCTACGAGCAGTACTTC
TRBJ1-3 | . | TRBV29-1 | . | CSVGEGSSGNTIYF | TGCAGCGTGGGGGAAGGTTCGTCTGGAAACACCATATATTTT
TRBJ1-4 | TRBD1 | TRBV29-1 | . | CSASTGSTNEKLFF | TGCAGCGCCTCGACAGGGTCTACTAATGAAAAACTGTTTTTT
TRBJ2-3 | . | TRBV29-1 | few | CSVEVGTDTQYF | TGCAGCGTTGAAGTAGGGACAGATACGCAGTATTTT
TRBJ2-7 | . | TRBV5-1 | . | CASRTNPDLSYEQYF | TGCGCCAGCAGAACAAACCCCGACCTCTCCTACGAGCAGTACTTC
TRBJ2-1 | . | TRBV28 | . | CASSQLDGRPEQFF | TGTGCCAGCAGCCAACTCGACGGGAGACCTGAGCAGTTCTTC
TRBJ2-3 | . | TRBV6-5 | . | CASSSSTDTQYF | TGTGCCAGCAGTTCCAGCACAGATACGCAGTATTTT
TRBJ2-5 | TRBD1 | TRBV18 | . | CASSRTGTQETQYF | TGTGCCAGCTCACGGACAGGGACCCAAGAGACCCAGTACTTC
TRBJ2-5 | TRBD1 | TRBV27 | once | CASSSNRGQETQYF | TGTGCCAGCAGTTCCAACAGGGGGCAAGAGACCCAGTACTTC
TRBJ1-5 | TRBD1 | TRBV5-1 | . | CASSQGQKDQPQHF | TGCGCCAGCAGCCAGGGACAGAAAGATCAGCCCCAGCATTTT
TRBJ2-7 | TRBD1 | TRBV2 | . | CASSGTGAYEQYF | TGTGCCAGCAGTGGGACAGGAGCCTACGAGCAGTACTTC
TRBJ2-7 | TRBD2 | TRBV7-2 | . | CASSTLAGPYEQYF | TGTGCCAGCAGCACACTAGCGGGCCCGTACGAGCAGTACTTC
TRBJ2-6 | . | TRBV7-2 | few | CASSPRGGANVLTF | TGTGCCAGCAGCCCCCGGGGCGGGGCCAACGTCCTGACTTTC
TRBJ2-1 | . | TRBV5-1 | . | CASSLGAGPLEQFF | TGCGCCAGCAGCTTGGGGGCGGGACCCCTTGAGCAGTTCTTC
TRBJ1-2 | . | TRBV2 | . | CASSELGLNYGYTF | TGTGCCAGCAGTGAATTGGGCCTTAACTATGGCTACACCTTC
TRBJ2-7 | TRBD1 | TRBV6-5 | . | CASKRDRGPGEQYF | TGTGCCAGCAAGCGGGACAGGGGGCCAGGCGAGCAGTACTTC
TRBJ2-7 | . | TRBV7-9 | few | CASSQTASYEQYF | TGTGCCAGCAGCCAGACAGCGTCCTACGAGCAGTACTTC
TRBJ2-5 | . | TRBV6-5 | few | CASSKGGVVETQYF | TGTGCCAGCAGTAAGGGGGGGGTTGTGGAGACCCAGTACTTC
TRBJ1-4 | . | TRBV5-6 | . | CASSLPGESDEKLFF | TGTGCCAGCAGCTTGCCGGGAGAGAGTGATGAAAAACTGTTTTTT
TRBJ2-5 | . | TRBV18 | . | CASSPRQGRETQYF | TGTGCCAGCTCACCACGCCAGGGGCGAGAGACCCAGTACTTC
TRBJ2-7 | TRBD1 | TRBV5-1 | few | CASSPKGTGDFYEQYF | TGCGCCAGCAGCCCCAAAGGGACAGGAGACTTCTACGAGCAGTACTTC
TRBJ2-1 | . | TRBV30 | . | CAWSFLSYNEQFF | TGTGCCTGGAGTTTCCTCTCCTACAATGAGCAGTTCTTC
TRBJ2-7 | . | TRBV2 | once | CANKRSNEVTEQYF | TGTGCCAACAAGAGGTCCAACGAAGTTACCGAGCAGTACTTC
TRBJ2-3 | . | TRBV7-2 | . | CASSSITDTQYF | TGTGCCAGCAGCTCTATCACAGATACGCAGTATTTT
TRBJ2-4 | . | TRBV27 | . | CASRGGNIQYF | TGTGCCAGCAGAGGCGGAAACATTCAGTACTTC
TRBJ2-3 | TRBD2 | TRBV6-5 | . | CASSFGAKGLPQYF | TGTGCCAGCAGTTTCGGGGCGAAGGGACTACCGCAGTATTTT
TRBJ1-2 | TRBD1 | TRBV19 | few | CASMATGHGYTF | TGTGCCAGTATGGCGACAGGGCATGGCTACACCTTC
TRBJ2-7 | TRBD2 | TRBV28 | . | CASRRPGTSGSSEQYF | TGTGCCAGCAGGCGTCCCGGGACTAGCGGGAGCAGTGAGCAGTACTTC
TRBJ2-3 | TRBD2 | TRBV5-1 | . | CASSPDRTSGRNDVTQYF | TGCGCCAGCAGCCCGGATAGGACTAGCGGGAGGAACGACGTTACGCAGTATTTT
TRBJ2-1 | . | TRBV30 | few | CAWSVPGAYSNEQFF | TGTGCCTGGAGTGTACCAGGGGCCTATAGTAATGAGCAGTTCTTC
TRBJ1-4 | TRBD1 | TRBV30 | . | CAWNPGQGKLFF | TGTGCCTGGAACCCGGGACAGGGCAAACTGTTTTTT
TRBJ2-5 | . | TRBV6-5 | . | CASRVLETQYF | TGTGCCAGCAGAGTCTTGGAGACCCAGTACTTC
TRBJ1-5 | . | TRBV30 | . | CAWSVTSSKPQHF | TGTGCCTGGAGTGTAACGAGTTCTAAGCCCCAGCATTTT
TRBJ1-1 | . | TRBV29-1 | . | CSPGAVSGTEAFF | TGCAGCCCCGGGGCGGTGTCGGGCACTGAAGCTTTCTTT
TRBJ2-5 | . | TRBV30 | . | CAWRKGATPKETQYF | TGTGCCTGGAGGAAGGGAGCTACTCCGAAGGAGACCCAGTACTTC
TRBJ1-5 | . | TRBV2 | . | CASVFGGGEPQHF | TGTGCCAGCGTATTCGGGGGAGGGGAGCCCCAGCATTTT
TRBJ2-3 | . | TRBV7-9 | . | CASSLAPGLDTQYF | TGTGCCAGCAGCTTAGCACCAGGGTTGGATACGCAGTATTTT
TRBJ2-1 | TRBD2 | TRBV7-3 | once | CASSLRGNNEQFF | TGTGCCAGCAGCCTGCGGGGGAACAATGAGCAGTTCTTC
TRBJ2-5 | TRBD2 | TRBV5-1 | . | CASSPGLAGGPEETQYF | TGCGCCAGCAGCCCGGGACTAGCGGGAGGGCCGGAAGAGACCCAGTACTTC
TRBJ2-7 | TRBD1 | TRBV6-5 | . | CASSYRWDRVEQYF | TGTGCCAGCAGTTACCGGTGGGACAGGGTCGAGCAGTACTTC
TRBJ2-2 | . | TRBV11-2 | few | CASRQQTATNTGELFF | TGTGCCAGCAGACAGCAGACGGCAACGAACACCGGGGAGCTGTTTTTT
TRBJ2-7 | . | TRBV19 | . | CASIDYEQYF | TGTGCCAGTATCGACTACGAGCAGTACTTC
TRBJ2-5 | . | TRBV29-1 | few | CSVETARSGETQYF | TGCAGCGTTGAGACGGCAAGATCTGGGGAGACCCAGTACTTC
TRBJ1-1 | TRBD1 | TRBV5-1 | . | CAKWTGGMFSEAFF | TGCGCCAAATGGACAGGGGGAATGTTTAGTGAAGCTTTCTTT
TRBJ2-7 | . | TRBV27 | few | CASSPTGASFSYEQYF | TGTGCCAGCAGCCCGACAGGCGCTTCATTTTCCTACGAGCAGTACTTC
TRBJ2-3 | . | TRBV7-9 | . | CASSLARVPRRTDTQYF | TGTGCCAGCAGCTTAGCCAGGGTCCCCAGACGCACAGATACGCAGTATTTT
TRBJ1-2 | . | TRBV30 | . | CAWTGANYGYTF | TGTGCCTGGACAGGCGCTAACTATGGCTACACCTTC
TRBJ2-4 | . | TRBV5-1 | . | CASSPGVAKNIQYF | TGCGCCAGCAGCCCCGGGGTAGCCAAAAACATTCAGTACTTC
TRBJ2-5 | . | TRBV27 | . | CASSLGGGPGETQYF | TGTGCCAGCAGTTTAGGTGGCGGTCCCGGGGAGACCCAGTACTTC
TRBJ2-5 | . | TRBV25-1 | . | CASRKTQYF | TGTGCCAGTCGGAAGACCCAGTACTTC
TRBJ2-3 | . | TRBV27 | few | CASSTYTLPSTDTQYF | TGTGCCAGCAGTACCTACACCCTACCCAGCACAGATACGCAGTATTTT
TRBJ1-1 | . | TRBV7-2 | . | CASSAHRAEAFF | TGTGCCAGCAGCGCCCACAGGGCTGAAGCTTTCTTT
TRBJ2-7 | . | TRBV7-9 | . | CASSLGKMSRDGSYEQYF | TGTGCCAGCAGCTTAGGCAAGATGAGTAGAGATGGGTCCTACGAGCAGTACTTC
TRBJ2-1 | TRBD2 | TRBV6-1 | . | CASTRLAGENEQFF | TGTGCCAGCACCCGACTAGCGGGAGAGAATGAGCAGTTCTTC
TRBJ2-2 | . | TRBV6-1 | once | CASSDRRGSTGELFF | TGTGCCAGCAGTGATCGGAGGGGAAGCACCGGGGAGCTGTTTTTT